This T cell receptor beta chain was identified in a study of blood T cells in healthy people across ages. Aged about 6 to 100, donors were systemically healthy Caucasians from Russia. The CDR3 contains 16 residues. The V segment lost 4 bases and the J segment 7 bases; nucleotides outside the gene matches: 9. Per the germline V gene, CDR1 is LGHNA and CDR2 is YNFKEQ. PCR was performed a second time for roughly 7 to 11 cycles using a sample-barcoded 5' primer and a J-beta primer mix. TCRdb analysed the 5' RACE reads with MiXCR anew, one entry per CDR3 protein. The profile shows around 1,500,000 distinct CDR3 sequences, under 30% of them singletons.

This TCR came from a woman in her twenties or thirties in good health. Material for sequencing was blood. The rearrangement joins TRBV4-2 to TRBJ2-7; 14 bases agree with TRBD2. In DNA, the CDR3 is TGTGCCAGCAGCCGATCGACTAGCGGGGGGGGTAATGAGCAGTACTTC. Its protein product is CASSRSTSGGGNEQYF.